This TCR beta chain came from a study of OX40 agonist ivuxolimab in advanced cancers. About the study: Those treated in dose escalation had hepatocellular carcinoma, melanoma, renal cell cancer or head and neck cancer. Averaging about 60 years in age, with a range of about 23 to 80, the cohort was around 83% male.

Data came from immunoSEQ multiplex PCR; TCRdb stores just in-frame clones and leaves some out. The repertoire holds more than 10,000 clones, with 70% to 90% as singletons. Points from the study as a whole: A proportion of nonresponders additionally exhibited low normalized T-cell clonal expansion. Expanded clones tended on average to be more numerous among CD8+ T cells than CD4+.

V dropped 5 bases and J dropped 3 bases, with 11 bases sitting between them. This CDR3 contains 14 residues. CDR1 SGHVS and CDR2 FQNEAQ come from the germline V gene. This clone occurred a few times. Its antigen is as yet unknown. This sample comprised CD4+ or CD8+ T cells sorted from blood, obtained in a trial of the OX40 agonist ivuxolimab. This chain connects TRBV7-8 to TRBJ1-5, with TRBD1 as a possible D gene (6 bases). This clonotype was sampled from an adult with an advanced solid tumor such as melanoma, head and neck, liver or kidney cancer. The CDR3 DNA is TGTGCCAGCAGCCCAGGGGTCTACAATCAGCCCCAGCATTTT. Translation: CASSPGVYNQPQHF.